What follows is one T cell receptor beta chain and its context. The data originate from a study of blood T cell repertoires in COVID-19. Some clones are missing from TCRdb's copy, which holds only in-frame ones; the method was immunoSEQ multiplex PCR. Among a few hundred thousand clones, under 85% were seen once, and the ten largest hold about 4.9%. The CDR3 totals 13 residues. Per the germline V gene, CDR1 is KGHSH and CDR2 is LQKENI. The V and J ends lost 3 bases and 2 bases respectively, with 6 bases between them. Recovery meant two consecutive negative NP/OP PCR tests, professional clearance, or resolved symptoms.

The rearrangement links TRBV18 to TRBJ2-3; D ambiguous. The sequencing input was PBMCs or T cells enriched from blood (not recorded which). This receptor was obtained from a woman aged 50 to 60 who had recovered from COVID-19. The CDR3 sequence: CASSPVYTDTQYF. Here the CDR3 DNA reads TGTGCCAGCTCACCCGTGTACACAGATACGCAGTATTTT. Filled out from reference TRBV18 and TRBJ2-3, the complete variable domain reads NAGVMQNPRHLVRRRGQEARLRCSPMKGHSHVYWYRQLPEEGLKFMVYLQKENIIDESGMPKERFSAEFPKEGPSILRIQQVVRGDSAAYFCASSPVYTDTQYFGPGTRLTVL.